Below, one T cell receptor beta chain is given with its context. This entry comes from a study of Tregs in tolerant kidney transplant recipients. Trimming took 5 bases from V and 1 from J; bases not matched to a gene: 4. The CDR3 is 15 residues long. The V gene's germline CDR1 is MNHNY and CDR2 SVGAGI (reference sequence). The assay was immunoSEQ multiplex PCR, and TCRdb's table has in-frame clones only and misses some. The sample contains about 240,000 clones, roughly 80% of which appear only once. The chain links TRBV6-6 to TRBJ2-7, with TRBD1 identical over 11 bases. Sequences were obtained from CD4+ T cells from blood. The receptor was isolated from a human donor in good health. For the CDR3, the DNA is TGTGCCAGCAGTGGGGACAGGGGGGGTTCCTACGAGCAGTACTTC. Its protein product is CASSGDRGGSYEQYF.